Given below is one T cell receptor beta chain in context. The assay was immunoSEQ multiplex PCR, and TCRdb's table has in-frame clones only and misses some. The repertoire holds 200,000 to 250,000 clones, roughly 89% seen once, with more than 13% in the top ten. This entry is derived from a study of blood T cell repertoires in COVID-19. CDR3 length: 15 amino acids. CDR1 and CDR2 from the germline V gene are SNHLY and FYNNEI. Trimming took off 4 bases at V and 3 bases at J, with 13 bases between the two ends. V and J are TRBV2 and TRBJ1-5; D is unclear. The TCR was taken from a man under 40 who had been exposed to COVID-19. Sequencing input: PBMCs or T cells enriched from blood (not recorded which). The CDR3 DNA follows: TGTGCCAGCAGTGGTTGGGCAGACCACAATCAGCCCCAGCATTTT. Its protein product is CASSGWADHNQPQHF.